This T cell receptor beta chain was sequenced in a study of blood T cells in healthy people across ages. General study results and limits: In long-lived donors, naive CD4+ cell counts and diversity exceeded those of aged donors.

CDR3 length: 14 amino acids. Together with a sample-barcoded 5' primer, a J-beta primer mix was included in a second PCR lasting about 6 to 11 cycles. TCRdb called the 5' RACE reads again in MiXCR, with one record for every CDR3 protein. Among around 1,000,000 distinct CDR3 sequences listed, roughly a quarter were seen once. A remark on this clonotype: What it binds is unknown.

A further study also used this sample, focusing on T cells of mothers and their children. From that paper: For each mother, over 10 million TCR beta CDR3 reads were obtained, and for each child, around 3.1 million.

The sample comprised blood. This chain joins TRBV12-3 or TRBV12-4 and TRBJ2-5; possible D gene TRBD2, 5 bases. The DNA end lines up better with TRBJ2-1; the J call may be wrong. The TCR was taken from a girl aged 2 to 9 in good health. The CDR3 sequence: CASSFEAAGNEQFF. The CDR3, as DNA: TGTGCCAGCAGTTTTGAAGCGGCGGGCAATGAGCAGTTCTTC.